One sample yielded the 22 T cell receptor beta chains listed below, sequenced in a study of shared clonotypes between healthy human individuals. Measured with immunoSEQ multiplex PCR; TCRdb has only the in-frame clones, and not every one. The data hold some 2.3 million clones, with 85% to 95% observed a single time. The sequenced sample consisted of naive CD4+ T cells from PBMCs. Specified subset: CD45RA+ positively selected. These TCRs come from a man aged 18 to 30 in good health. Some clones in this sample may be carry-over from other donors' samples.

On this clone: The same CDR3 can be traced to other DNA sequences in this sample. The chain has TRBV28 and TRBJ2-3, with 7 bases identical to TRBD2. With V trimmed by 3 bases and J by 0 bases, 6 bases remained unmatched. This CDR3 comprises 16 residues. Germline-derived CDR1 and CDR2 are MDHEN and SYDVKM. The CDR3 DNA is TGTGCCAGCAGTTTGGGGCTAGCGGAAAGCACAGATACGCAGTATTTT. Protein product: CASSLGLAESTDTQYF.

A note on this clone: Distinct nucleotide sequences in the sample also encode this CDR3. The CDR3 sequence: CASSPRTTADTQYF. The DNA for the CDR3 is TGTGCCAGCAGTCCGAGGACTACCGCGGATACGCAGTATTTT. The chain links TRBV28 to TRBJ2-3; perhaps TRBD2 as D (6 bases). Trimming left V 5 bases short and J 6 bases short, with 15 bases between. The germline V gene has CDR1 MDHEN and CDR2 SYDVKM. CDR3 size: 14 residues.

This clone was observed a handful of times. V and J are TRBV18 and TRBJ1-1, with TRBD1 matching over 8 bases. V was pared by 3 bases and J by 4 bases, with 7 bases of the junction left unmatched. The germline CDR1 and CDR2 sequences are KGHSH and LQKENI. The CDR3 has 15 residues. The CDR3 DNA sequence: TGTGCCAGCTCACCCGAACAGGGGGAGGGCACTGAAGCTTTCTTT. Its translation is CASSPEQGEGTEAFF.

This clone was observed once. The chain joins TRBV7-8 to TRBJ1-2, with 7 bases identical to TRBD1. The CDR3 consists of 15 residues. V lost 5 bases and J lost 3; bases outside the gene matches: 9. Germline lookup yields CDR1 SGHVS and CDR2 FQNEAQ. The CDR3 nucleotides read TGTGCCAGCAGCCCGCGACAGGGTTCGGACTATGGCTACACCTTC. Translated: CASSPRQGSDYGYTF.

The genes are TRBV28 and TRBJ1-3; no clear D. The V and J ends lost 7 bases and 3 bases respectively, with 16 bases between them. Germline loops: CDR1 MDHEN, CDR2 SYDVKM. The CDR3 has 15 amino acids. This chain's CDR3 is CASNLKRTVGNTIYF. The CDR3, as DNA: TGTGCCAGCAACCTAAAAAGGACGGTTGGAAACACCATATATTTT.

The gene calls are TRBV19 and TRBJ2-2, with D tentatively TRBD2 (6 bases). The CDR3 has 15 residues. Trimming removed 6 bases from V and 0 bases from J, with 11 bases in between. Germline V gives CDR1 LNHDA, CDR2 SQIVND (reference sequence). The CDR3 region is CASSARGTNTGELFF. CDR3 DNA: TGTGCCAGTAGCGCCCGCGGGACGAACACCGGGGAGCTGTTTTTT.

The V gene is TRBV5-6, the J gene TRBJ2-1; weak D call: TRBD1 (5 bases). This CDR3 region has 14 residues. CDR1 is SGHDT and CDR2 is YYEEEE in the germline V gene. V shed 2 bases and J shed 9 bases, with 15 bases lying between them. CDR3 in amino acids: CASSLGPGWGEQFF. As DNA, the CDR3 is TGTGCCAGCAGCTTAGGCCCAGGGTGGGGTGAGCAGTTCTTC. Full variable domain (missing parts from reference TRBV5-6 and TRBJ2-1): DAGVTQSPTHLIKTRGQQVTLRCSPKSGHDTVSWYQQALGQGPQFIFQYYEEEERQRGNFPDRFSGHQFPNYSSELNVNALLLGDSALYLCASSLGPGWGEQFFGPGTRLTVL.

The chain combines TRBV7-9 with TRBJ1-5, with a weak D call TRBD1 (6 bases). The CDR3 loop spans 12 amino acids. Between the trimmed V and J ends, which lost 6 bases and 6 bases, there was a span of 9 bases. CDR1 is SEHNR and CDR2 is FQNEAQ in the germline V gene (reference sequence). The CDR3 region is CASSPGVQPQHF. CDR3 DNA: TGTGCCAGCAGTCCAGGGGTTCAGCCCCAGCATTTT.

The V and J genes are TRBV10-3 and TRBJ2-5, with 8 bases matching TRBD1. This CDR3 region has 14 residues. CDR1 and CDR2 (germline): ENHRY, SYGVKD. Trimming removed 0 bases from V and 5 bases from J; junction bases left unmatched: 2. For the CDR3, the DNA is TGTGCCATCAGTGAGTCGGGACAGGAGGAGACCCAGTACTTC. Its protein product is CAISESGQEETQYF.

J is TRBJ2-1 and V is TRBV15; no clear D gene. Trimming cost V 0 bases and J 10 bases, with 7 bases left between them. This CDR3 region has 12 residues. Germline-derived CDR1 and CDR2 are LNHNV and YYDKDF (reference sequence). For the CDR3, the DNA is TGTGCCACCAGCAGAGAATCGGTAGAGCAGTTCTTC. It translates to CATSRESVEQFF. The variable domain in full, with the rest retrieved from reference TRBV15 and TRBJ2-1, is DAMVIQNPRYQVTQFGKPVTLSCSQTLNHNVMYWYQQKSSQAPKLLFHYYDKDFNNEADTPDNFQSRRPNTSFCFLDIRSPGLGDTAMYLCATSRESVEQFFGPGTRLTVL.

V gene TRBV5-1 combines with J gene TRBJ1-2; 8 bases fit TRBD1. V lost 2 bases and J lost 7; bases outside the gene matches: 10. CDR1 is SGHRS, CDR2 YFSETQ, per germline. The CDR3 is made up of 15 amino acids. CDR3 coding DNA: TGCGCCAGCAGCTTAAACCGGCAGGGGGCCGGTGGCTACACCTTC. It encodes CASSLNRQGAGGYTF. Based on the CDR3 plus reference TRBV5-1 and TRBJ1-2, the full variable domain is KAGVTQTPRYLIKTRGQQVTLSCSPISGHRSVSWYQQTPGQGLQFLFEYFSETQRNKGNFPGRFSGRQFSNSRSEMNVSTLELGDSALYLCASSLNRQGAGGYTFGSGTRLTVV.

The rearrangement links TRBV9 to TRBJ1-2; perhaps TRBD1 as D (5 bases). V was pared by 4 bases and J by 0 bases, with 13 bases between. The germline V gene encodes CDR1 SGDLS and CDR2 YYNGEE. CDR3 length: 15 residues. CDR3 sequence: CASSRREGANYGYTF. CDR3 in DNA: TGTGCCAGCAGCCGTAGGGAAGGGGCTAACTATGGCTACACCTTC.

The chain has TRBV25-1 and TRBJ2-6, with 13 bases lining up with TRBD2. This CDR3 spans 18 amino acids. CDR1 is MGHDK, CDR2 SYGVNS, per germline. V lost 3 bases and J lost 4; bases outside the gene matches: 6. The chain's CDR3 is CASSDETSGRYGANVLTF. CDR3 coding DNA: TGTGCCAGCAGTGACGAGACTAGCGGGAGGTACGGGGCCAACGTCCTGACTTTC.

CDR3 sequence: CASSEVSSLSTGELFF. In nucleotides, the CDR3 is TGTGCCAGCAGTGAAGTTTCTAGCCTGAGCACCGGGGAGCTGTTTTTT. The chain joins TRBV25-1 to TRBJ2-2, with D perhaps TRBD2 (5 bases). The germline V and J ends were trimmed by 2 bases and 4 bases, with 14 bases remaining between them. The CDR3 has 16 residues. Germline V lookup: CDR1 MGHDK, CDR2 SYGVNS.

The chain joins TRBV5-1 to TRBJ2-7; 8 nucleotides match TRBD1. Germline V gives CDR1 SGHRS, CDR2 YFSETQ. This CDR3 contains 15 residues. V dropped 0 bases and J dropped 6; count of bases not matched to a gene: 8. The CDR3 loop reads CASSLVPQGAGEQYF. The CDR3 region has the DNA TGCGCCAGCAGCTTGGTCCCCCAGGGGGCCGGCGAGCAGTACTTC.

Only one count was recorded for this clone. This chain joins TRBV27 and TRBJ2-5, with TRBD1 matching 11 bases. Germline CDR1 MNHEY, CDR2 SMNVEV (reference sequence). The CDR3 runs 14 residues. The trim removed 7 bases at V and 4 bases at J, leaving 5 bases unmatched. CDR3 loop: CASTSGQGAETQYF. The CDR3 DNA is TGTGCCAGCACCAGCGGACAGGGGGCAGAGACCCAGTACTTC.

The chain combines TRBV7-8 with TRBJ1-2; possibly TRBD1 for D (5 bases). The CDR3 is 15 amino acids. Trimming removed 1 base at V and 2 bases at J, with 11 bases between. Germline CDR1 and CDR2: SGHVS and FQNEAQ. The CDR3 reads CASSLVAGSNYGYTF. For the CDR3, the DNA is TGTGCCAGCAGCTTAGTGGCAGGGTCCAACTATGGCTACACCTTC. Using reference TRBV7-8 and TRBJ1-2 for the parts outside the CDR3, the full variable domain is GAGVSQSPRYKVAKRGQDVALRCDPISGHVSLFWYQQALGQGPEFLTYFQNEAQLDKSGLPSDRFFAERPEGSVSTLKIQRTQQEDSAVYLCASSLVAGSNYGYTFGSGTRLTVV.

This chain joins TRBV27 and TRBJ1-5, with D perhaps matching TRBD1 (5 bases). Trimming took 8 bases from V and 2 from J, leaving 19 bases between them. The V gene's germline CDR1 is MNHEY and CDR2 SMNVEV (reference sequence). The CDR3 length is 16 residues. CDR3 amino acids: CASGGGLDVGNQPQHF. As DNA, the CDR3 is TGTGCCAGCGGGGGGGGACTCGACGTTGGCAATCAGCCCCAGCATTTT.

This clone has a single count. This rearrangement joins TRBV7-8 to TRBJ1-5; D possibly corresponds to TRBD1 (6 bases). Trimming took off 1 base at V and 7 bases at J, with 17 bases between the two ends. Germline-derived CDR1 and CDR2 are SGHVS and FQNEAQ. The CDR3 is 16 residues long. CDR3 loop: CASSLGAWGGRQPQHF. Here the CDR3 DNA reads TGTGCCAGCAGCTTAGGGGCGTGGGGGGGCCGGCAGCCCCAGCATTTT.

The J gene is TRBJ2-5, the V gene TRBV5-1; 7 bases are a match to TRBD1. The CDR3 contains 16 residues. CDR1 and CDR2 from the germline V gene are SGHRS and YFSETQ. Germline trimming cut 3 bases from V and 3 bases from J; bases unmatched to any gene: 11. The CDR3 protein is CASSWNPQGLEETQYF. The DNA for the CDR3 is TGCGCCAGCAGCTGGAACCCACAGGGGTTGGAAGAGACCCAGTACTTC.

V gene TRBV28 combines with J gene TRBJ2-7; perhaps TRBD1 as D (6 bases). Germline V gene lookup returns CDR1 MDHEN and CDR2 SYDVKM. V was shortened by 2 bases and J by 2 bases, with 10 bases between the two germline ends. The CDR3 is 14 residues long. CDR3 amino acids: CASSLGQPTYEQYF. CDR3 in DNA: TGTGCCAGCAGTTTAGGACAGCCAACCTACGAGCAGTACTTC.

The chain links TRBV25-1 to TRBJ2-3; 10 bases are shared with TRBD1. V lost 6 bases, J lost 2 bases, and 8 bases stayed unmatched. The length of the CDR3 is 16 residues. Germline V gene sequence: CDR1 MGHDK, CDR2 SYGVNS. The chain's CDR3 is CASRKSGTGDTDTQYF. In nucleotides, the CDR3 is TGTGCCAGCAGAAAATCCGGGACAGGGGACACAGATACGCAGTATTTT.